The present entry profiles one TCR beta chain with its context. This sample is drawn from a study of shared T cell receptors in the human thymus. The germline gives CDR1 SGHVS, CDR2 FQNEAQ. This CDR3 contains 16 residues. Trimming cost V 5 bases and J 0 bases; bases outside gene matches: 6. The data were produced by immunoSEQ multiplex PCR, yet TCRdb's version contains in-frame clones alone and is incomplete. In the table there are roughly 500,000 clones, about 84% of which are singletons. This sample also belongs to another study, concerning human thymus T cells. As that study records: Donors consisted of healthy Finnish infants (having corrective surgery for congenital heart defects). Resections from corrective heart surgery provided thymus tissue. Among thymic and blood repertoires, usage of V and J genes appeared biased. Unrelated individuals had highly overlapping thymic repertoires, as reported in related research.

Sequenced sample: thymocytes. The V gene is TRBV7-8, the J gene TRBJ2-2, with TRBD2 matching over 7 bases. The receptor was isolated from a boy under two years old with a congenital heart defect. The CDR3 here is CASSRGSGANTGELFF. In nucleotides, the CDR3 is TGTGCCAGCAGCCGGGGAAGCGGGGCGAACACCGGGGAGCTGTTTTTT.